This T cell receptor (beta chain) was identified in a study of blood T cell repertoires in COVID-19. The wider study: Samples of COVID-19 (acute and convalescent) were obtained from the United States, Italy and Spain. T cells, B-cell-depleted T cells, or PBMCs provided the cDNA or gDNA that served as material.

Method: immunoSEQ multiplex PCR; TCRdb's copy keeps in-frame clones and lacks some. The profile covers more than 65,000 clones, with roughly 80% appearing a single time and 16% taken by the ten largest. The material sequenced was peripheral blood. The sequence was obtained from a man in his 60s with acute or convalescent COVID-19.

The CDR3 region has the DNA TGCAGTGCTACGGTATCCTATGGCTACACCTTC. As protein: CSATVSYGYTF. The chain has TRBV20-1 and TRBJ1-2; D is ambiguous. Germline values: CDR1 DFQATT, CDR2 SNEGSKA (reference sequence). The CDR3 is 11 residues long. V lost 4 bases, J lost 4 bases, and 7 bases lay in between.